A single sample gave rise to the 5 T cell receptor beta chains below, sequenced in a study of T cell responses to AZD1222 COVID-19 vaccine. This table comes from immunoSEQ multiplex PCR, and its TCRdb copy is limited to in-frame clones, with some not included. The table shows approximately 160,000 clones, with about 92% occurring only once. The specimen comprised peripheral blood, sampled on day 0 of AZD1222 vaccination. The receptors here all came from an adult in good health.

This chain uses TRBV5-6 with TRBJ2-5; TRBD2 matches 9 bases. This CDR3 spans 18 amino acids. CDR1 and CDR2 from the germline V gene are SGHDT and YYEEEE. V shed 4 bases, J shed 5 bases, and the junction held 18 bases outside the gene matches. The CDR3 DNA reads TGTGCCAGCAGCCCGGGGAAGCGGGGGGCCAAGAGTCTGGAGACCCAGTACTTC. It yields the protein CASSPGKRGAKSLETQYF. Full variable domain (outside the CDR3, taken from reference TRBV5-6 and TRBJ2-5): DAGVTQSPTHLIKTRGQQVTLRCSPKSGHDTVSWYQQALGQGPQFIFQYYEEEERQRGNFPDRFSGHQFPNYSSELNVNALLLGDSALYLCASSPGKRGAKSLETQYFGPGTRLLVL.

The chain links TRBV10-1 to TRBJ1-1; unclear D gene. The CDR3 has 10 residues. CDR1 WNHNN and CDR2 SYGVQD come from the germline V gene (reference sequence). With 7 bases removed from V and 6 bases from J, the gap between germline ends came to 6 bases. In DNA form, the CDR3 reads TGCGCCAGCAAGGAGGCTGAAGCTTTCTTT. The encoded protein is CASKEAEAFF.

The V and J genes are TRBV15 and TRBJ1-5; possibly TRBD1 for D (5 bases). Germline CDR1 is LNHNV and CDR2 is YYDKDF (reference sequence). Between the trimmed V and J ends, which lost 5 bases and 3 bases, there was a span of 11 bases. The CDR3 extends over 14 amino acids. CDR3 nucleotide sequence: TGTGCCACCAGCCAAGGGGTGGTCAATCAGCCCCAGCATTTT. It is translated as CATSQGVVNQPQHF.

The J gene is TRBJ2-7, the V gene TRBV24-1, with 10 nucleotides matching TRBD1. The CDR3 extends over 16 amino acids. Per the germline V gene, CDR1 is KGHDR and CDR2 is SFDVKD. Trimming took 3 bases from V and 3 from J; bases not matched to a gene: 7. The CDR3 loop reads CATSDDNGTGDYEQYF. The CDR3 coding sequence is TGTGCCACCAGTGATGACAACGGGACAGGGGACTACGAGCAGTACTTC.

V usage is TRBV2 and J usage is TRBJ1-2, with D hard to call. Germline V gene sequence: CDR1 SNHLY, CDR2 FYNNEI. CDR3 length: 13 residues. Trimming pared 7 bases from V and 6 bases from J, leaving 15 bases between. The DNA of the CDR3 is TGTGCCAGCATCCCAACAGTTTGGGATGGCTACACCTTC. As protein: CASIPTVWDGYTF.